This T cell receptor (beta chain) was sequenced during a study of T cells after yellow fever vaccination. This clonotype was detected only a few times. V lost 8 bases, J lost 5 bases, and 16 bases lay in between. CDR1 is SGHVS and CDR2 is FNYEAQ in the germline V gene. The CDR3 contains 14 residues. TCRdb re-called the 5' RACE reads through MiXCR, storing one row per CDR3 protein. The table includes 150,000 or so distinct CDR3 sequences, roughly a tenth detected once. The chain employs TRBV7-6 and TRBJ2-1; D may be TRBD1 or TRBD2 (6 bases each). The sequence was obtained from a man between 18 and 29 years old who received the YFV17D yellow fever vaccine. The material was CD8+ T cells sorted from PBMCs, obtained 45 days after the yellow fever booster vaccination. In DNA form, the CDR3 reads TGTGCCAGCGGGCTAGGTCGGGGGCACAATGAGCAGTTCTTC. It specifies CASGLGRGHNEQFF.